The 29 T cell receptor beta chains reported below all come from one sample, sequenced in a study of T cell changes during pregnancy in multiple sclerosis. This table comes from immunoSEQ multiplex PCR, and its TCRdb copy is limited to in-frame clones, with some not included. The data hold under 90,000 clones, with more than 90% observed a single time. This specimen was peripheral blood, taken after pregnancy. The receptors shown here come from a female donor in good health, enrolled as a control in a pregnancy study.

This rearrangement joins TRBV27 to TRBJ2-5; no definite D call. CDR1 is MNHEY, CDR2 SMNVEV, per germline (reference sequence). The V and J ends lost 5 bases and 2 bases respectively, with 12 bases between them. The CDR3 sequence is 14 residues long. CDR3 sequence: CASSTLDSQETQYF. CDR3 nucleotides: TGTGCCAGCAGTACTCTTGACTCTCAAGAGACCCAGTACTTC.

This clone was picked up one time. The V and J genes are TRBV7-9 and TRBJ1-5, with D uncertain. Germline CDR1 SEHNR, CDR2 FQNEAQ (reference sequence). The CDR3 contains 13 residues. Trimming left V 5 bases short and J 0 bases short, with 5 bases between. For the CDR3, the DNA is TGTGCCAGCAGCCTAAATAGCAATCAGCCCCAGCATTTT. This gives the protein CASSLNSNQPQHF.

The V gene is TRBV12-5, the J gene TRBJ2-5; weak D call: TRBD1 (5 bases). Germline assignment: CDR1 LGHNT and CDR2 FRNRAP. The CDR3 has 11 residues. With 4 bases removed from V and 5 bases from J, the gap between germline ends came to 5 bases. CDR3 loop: CASGSGETQYF. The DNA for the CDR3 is TGTGCTAGTGGTTCAGGGGAGACCCAGTACTTC.

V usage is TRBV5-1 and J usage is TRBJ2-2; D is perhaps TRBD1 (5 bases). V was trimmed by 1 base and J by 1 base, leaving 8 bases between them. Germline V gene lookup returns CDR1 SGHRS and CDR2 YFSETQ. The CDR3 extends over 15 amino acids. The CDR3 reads CASSLPGMNTGELFF. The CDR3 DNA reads TGCGCCAGCAGCTTGCCAGGGATGAACACCGGGGAGCTGTTTTTT.

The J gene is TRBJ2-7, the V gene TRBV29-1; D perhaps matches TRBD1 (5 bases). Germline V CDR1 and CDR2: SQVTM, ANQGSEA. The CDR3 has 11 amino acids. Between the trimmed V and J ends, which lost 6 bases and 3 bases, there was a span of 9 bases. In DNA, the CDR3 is TGCAGCGTCCAGACAGACTACGAGCAGTACTTC. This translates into CSVQTDYEQYF.

CDR3 region: CASSWAWTGNSGNTIYF. The CDR3 bases are TGCGCCAGCAGCTGGGCCTGGACGGGAAACTCTGGAAACACCATATATTTT. The rearrangement joins TRBV5-1 to TRBJ1-3; D is unclear. The V gene lost 3 bases and the J gene lost 0 bases, with 16 bases spanning the gap. This CDR3 contains 17 residues. CDR1 and CDR2 (germline): SGHRS, YFSETQ. Drawing the rest from reference TRBV5-1 and TRBJ1-3, the complete variable domain is KAGVTQTPRYLIKTRGQQVTLSCSPISGHRSVSWYQQTPGQGLQFLFEYFSETQRNKGNFPGRFSGRQFSNSRSEMNVSTLELGDSALYLCASSWAWTGNSGNTIYFGEGSWLTVV.

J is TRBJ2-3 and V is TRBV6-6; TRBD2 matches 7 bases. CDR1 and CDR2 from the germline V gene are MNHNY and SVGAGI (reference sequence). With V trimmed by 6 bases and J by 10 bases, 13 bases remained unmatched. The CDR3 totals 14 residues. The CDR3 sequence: CASSMDEWEGAQYF. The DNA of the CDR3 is TGTGCCAGCAGCATGGACGAATGGGAGGGAGCGCAGTATTTT.

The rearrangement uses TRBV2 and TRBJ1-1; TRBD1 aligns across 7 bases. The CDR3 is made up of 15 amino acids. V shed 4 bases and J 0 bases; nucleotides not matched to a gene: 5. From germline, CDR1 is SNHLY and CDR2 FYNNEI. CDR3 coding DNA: TGTGCCAGCAGTGTGAGGGGGCTTATGAACACTGAAGCTTTCTTT. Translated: CASSVRGLMNTEAFF.

CDR3 sequence (DNA): TGTGCCAGCAGCTTTGGTGGAGGAGGTGTTATAAACATTCAGTACTTC. Translation gives CASSFGGGGVINIQYF. The chain couples TRBV5-6 to TRBJ2-4, with a possible D match to TRBD2 (5 bases). This CDR3 contains 16 residues. Germline assignment: CDR1 SGHDT and CDR2 YYEEEE. V shed 2 bases and J shed 6 bases, with 18 bases lying between them.

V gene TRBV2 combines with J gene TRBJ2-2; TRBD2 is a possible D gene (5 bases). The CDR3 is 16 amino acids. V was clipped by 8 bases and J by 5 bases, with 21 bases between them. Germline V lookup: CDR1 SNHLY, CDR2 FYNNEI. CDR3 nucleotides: TGTGCCAGCGCCGAGGGAGTCGCAAAAGGGACCGGGGAGCTGTTTTTT. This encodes CASAEGVAKGTGELFF.

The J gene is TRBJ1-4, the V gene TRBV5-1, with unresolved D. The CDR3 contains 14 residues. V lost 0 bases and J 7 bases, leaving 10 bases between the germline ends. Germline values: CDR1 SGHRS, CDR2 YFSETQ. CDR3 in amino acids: CASSLGGGSEKLFF. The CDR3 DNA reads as TGCGCCAGCAGCTTGGGGGGAGGGAGTGAAAAACTGTTTTTT.

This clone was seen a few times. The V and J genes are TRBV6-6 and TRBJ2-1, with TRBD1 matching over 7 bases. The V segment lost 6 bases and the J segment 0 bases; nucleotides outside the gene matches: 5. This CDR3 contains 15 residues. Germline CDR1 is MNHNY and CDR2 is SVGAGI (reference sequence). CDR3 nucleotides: TGTGCCAGCAGCCCCGGACAGGTCTCCTACAATGAGCAGTTCTTC. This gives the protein CASSPGQVSYNEQFF.

The CDR3 loop is CASSPPAAGAGGELFF. The CDR3 nucleotides are TGTGCCAGCAGCCCCCCGGCGGCGGGAGCTGGCGGGGAGCTGTTTTTT. V usage is TRBV7-9 and J usage is TRBJ2-2, with 7 bases lining up with TRBD2. V gave up 5 bases and J gave up 7 bases; unmatched junction bases: 13. This CDR3 comprises 16 residues. Germline assignment: CDR1 SEHNR and CDR2 FQNEAQ (reference sequence).

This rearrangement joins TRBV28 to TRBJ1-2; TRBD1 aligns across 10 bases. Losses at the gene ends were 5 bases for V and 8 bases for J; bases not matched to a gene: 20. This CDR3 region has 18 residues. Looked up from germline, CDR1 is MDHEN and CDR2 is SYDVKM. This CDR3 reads CASSPAGTGVYRINGYTF. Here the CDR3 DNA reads TGTGCCAGCAGTCCGGCCGGGACAGGGGTCTACAGGATCAACGGCTACACCTTC.

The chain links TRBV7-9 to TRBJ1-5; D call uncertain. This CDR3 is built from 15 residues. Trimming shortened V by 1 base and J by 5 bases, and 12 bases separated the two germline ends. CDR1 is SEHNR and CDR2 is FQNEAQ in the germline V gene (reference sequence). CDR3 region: CASSLGESTYQPQHF. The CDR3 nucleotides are TGTGCCAGCAGCTTAGGCGAAAGCACCTATCAGCCCCAGCATTTT.

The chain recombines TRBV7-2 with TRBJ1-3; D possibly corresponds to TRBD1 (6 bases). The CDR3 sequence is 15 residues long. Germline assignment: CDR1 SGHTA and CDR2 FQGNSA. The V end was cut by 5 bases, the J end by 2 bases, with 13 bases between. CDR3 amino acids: CASSGAGGAGNTIYF. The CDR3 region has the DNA TGTGCCAGCAGCGGGGCGGGGGGCGCTGGAAACACCATATATTTT.

The CDR3 DNA sequence: TGCGCCAGCAGCCCCGGGACAGGCGTTAACACTGAAGCTTTCTTT. Translating gives CASSPGTGVNTEAFF. The chain joins TRBV5-1 to TRBJ1-1; TRBD1 aligns across 8 bases. Trimming took 4 bases from V and 2 from J; bases not matched to a gene: 7. The CDR3 has 15 residues. The germline gives CDR1 SGHRS, CDR2 YFSETQ.

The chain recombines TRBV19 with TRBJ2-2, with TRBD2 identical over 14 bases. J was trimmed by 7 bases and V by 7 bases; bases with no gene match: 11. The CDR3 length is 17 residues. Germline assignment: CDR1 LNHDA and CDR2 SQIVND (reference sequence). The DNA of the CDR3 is TGTGCCAGTACCGCCGGGACAGGGACTAGCGGGGGCGGGGAGCTGTTTTTT. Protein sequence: CASTAGTGTSGGGELFF. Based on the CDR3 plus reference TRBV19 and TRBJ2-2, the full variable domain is DGGITQSPKYLFRKEGQNVTLSCEQNLNHDAMYWYRQDPGQGLRLIYYSQIVNDFQKGDIAEGYSVSREKKESFPLTVTSAQKNPTAFYLCASTAGTGTSGGGELFFGEGSRLTVL.

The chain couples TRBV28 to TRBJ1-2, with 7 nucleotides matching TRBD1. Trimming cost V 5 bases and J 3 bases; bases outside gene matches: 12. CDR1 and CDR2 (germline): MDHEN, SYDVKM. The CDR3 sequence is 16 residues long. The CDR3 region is CASSPSRTGMDYGYTF. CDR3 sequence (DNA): TGTGCCAGCAGTCCCAGTCGGACAGGAATGGACTATGGCTACACCTTC.

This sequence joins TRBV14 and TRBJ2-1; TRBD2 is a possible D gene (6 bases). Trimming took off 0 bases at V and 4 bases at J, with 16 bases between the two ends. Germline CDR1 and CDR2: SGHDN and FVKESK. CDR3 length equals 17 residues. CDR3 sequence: CASSQEPQRAQYNEQFF. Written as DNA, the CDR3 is TGTGCCAGCAGCCAAGAGCCCCAGCGGGCCCAATACAATGAGCAGTTCTTC.

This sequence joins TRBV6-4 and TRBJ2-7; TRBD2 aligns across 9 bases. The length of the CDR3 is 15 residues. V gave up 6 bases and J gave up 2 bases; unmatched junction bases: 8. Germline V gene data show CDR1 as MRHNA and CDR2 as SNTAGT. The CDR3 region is CASSPTSGSTYEQYF. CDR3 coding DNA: TGTGCCAGCAGCCCCACTAGCGGGTCCACCTACGAGCAGTACTTC.

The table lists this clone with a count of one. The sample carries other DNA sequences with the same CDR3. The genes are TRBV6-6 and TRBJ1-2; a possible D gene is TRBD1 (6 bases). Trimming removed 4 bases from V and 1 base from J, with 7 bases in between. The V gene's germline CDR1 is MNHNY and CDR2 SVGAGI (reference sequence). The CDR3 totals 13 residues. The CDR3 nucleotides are TGTGCCAGCAGTTCGGACAGTAACTATGGCTACACCTTC. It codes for CASSSDSNYGYTF.

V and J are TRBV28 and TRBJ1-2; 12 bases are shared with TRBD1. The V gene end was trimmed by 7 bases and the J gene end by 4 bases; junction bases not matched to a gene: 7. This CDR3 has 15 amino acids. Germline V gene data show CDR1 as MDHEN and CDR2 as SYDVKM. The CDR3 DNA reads TGTGCCAGCACTCCGGGGACAGGGGGCTCCTATGGCTACACCTTC. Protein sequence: CASTPGTGGSYGYTF.

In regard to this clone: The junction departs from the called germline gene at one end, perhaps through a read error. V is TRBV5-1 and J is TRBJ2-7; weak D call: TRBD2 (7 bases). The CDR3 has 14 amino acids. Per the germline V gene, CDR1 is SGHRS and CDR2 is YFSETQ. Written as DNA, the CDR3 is TGCGCCAGCAGCTTGGGCGCGGGGGCCCCTGAGGTGCACTTC. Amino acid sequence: CASSLGAGAPEVHF.

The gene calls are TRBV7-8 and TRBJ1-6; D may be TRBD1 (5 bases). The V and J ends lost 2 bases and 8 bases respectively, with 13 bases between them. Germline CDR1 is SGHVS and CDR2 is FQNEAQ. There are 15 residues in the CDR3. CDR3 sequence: CASSLHRQGDSPLHF. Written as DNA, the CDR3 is TGTGCCAGCAGCTTACACCGGCAGGGTGATTCACCCCTCCACTTT.

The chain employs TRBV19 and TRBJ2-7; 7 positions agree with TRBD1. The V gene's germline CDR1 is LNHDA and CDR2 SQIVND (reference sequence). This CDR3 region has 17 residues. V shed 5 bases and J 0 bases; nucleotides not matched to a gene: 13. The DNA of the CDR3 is TGTGCCAGTAGTCCTCAGAACCTCCGGGACAGCTCCTACGAGCAGTACTTC. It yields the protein CASSPQNLRDSSYEQYF.

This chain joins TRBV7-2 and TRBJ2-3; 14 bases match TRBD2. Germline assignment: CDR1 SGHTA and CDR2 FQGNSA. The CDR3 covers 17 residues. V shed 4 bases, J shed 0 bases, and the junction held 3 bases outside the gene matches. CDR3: CASSWTSGGFSTDTQYF. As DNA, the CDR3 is TGTGCCAGCAGCTGGACTAGCGGGGGGTTTAGCACAGATACGCAGTATTTT.

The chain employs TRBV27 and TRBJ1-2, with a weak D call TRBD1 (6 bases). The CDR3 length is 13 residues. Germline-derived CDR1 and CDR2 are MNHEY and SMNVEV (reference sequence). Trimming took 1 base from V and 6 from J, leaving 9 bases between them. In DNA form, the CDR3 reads TGTGCCAGCAGTTTATTGGACAGCCATGGCTACACCTTC. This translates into CASSLLDSHGYTF.

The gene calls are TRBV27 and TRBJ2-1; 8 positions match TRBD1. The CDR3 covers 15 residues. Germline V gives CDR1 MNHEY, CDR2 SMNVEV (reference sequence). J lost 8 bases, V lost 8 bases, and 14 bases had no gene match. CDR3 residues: CASAETGVQGDEQFF. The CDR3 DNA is TGTGCCAGCGCCGAGACAGGGGTGCAGGGGGATGAGCAGTTCTTC.